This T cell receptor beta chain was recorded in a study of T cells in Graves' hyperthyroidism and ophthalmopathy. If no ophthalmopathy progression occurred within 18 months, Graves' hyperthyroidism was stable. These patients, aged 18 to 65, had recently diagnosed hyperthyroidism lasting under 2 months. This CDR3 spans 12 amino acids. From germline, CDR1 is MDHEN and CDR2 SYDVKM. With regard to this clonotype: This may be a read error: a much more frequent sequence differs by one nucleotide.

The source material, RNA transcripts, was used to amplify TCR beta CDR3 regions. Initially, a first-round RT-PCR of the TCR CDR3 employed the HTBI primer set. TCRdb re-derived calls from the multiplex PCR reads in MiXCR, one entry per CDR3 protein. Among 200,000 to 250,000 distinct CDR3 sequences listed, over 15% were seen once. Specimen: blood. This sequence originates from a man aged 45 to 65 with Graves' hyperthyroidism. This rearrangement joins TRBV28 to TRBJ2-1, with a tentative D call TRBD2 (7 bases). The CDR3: CASSFGGHEQLF. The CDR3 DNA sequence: TGTGCCAGCAGTTTCGGGGGGCATGAGCAGCTCTTC.